What follows are 21 T cell receptor beta chains derived from one specimen sequenced in a study of T cells in localized non-small cell lung cancer. This table comes from immunoSEQ multiplex PCR, and its TCRdb copy is limited to in-frame clones, with some not included. Among about 26,000 clones listed, more than 65% were seen once. The material was peripheral blood, obtained before any cancer treatment. All receptors derive from a man aged 35 to 69 with stage III squamous cell lung carcinoma.

The V gene is TRBV5-1, the J gene TRBJ1-3; D not resolved. The CDR3 has 16 residues. Trimming stripped 2 bases from V and 0 bases from J, with 12 bases between. CDR1 is SGHRS and CDR2 is YFSETQ in the germline V gene. CDR3 bases: TGCGCCAGCAGCTTCGGCCAGACTTCCTCTGGAAACACCATATATTTT. Translating it yields CASSFGQTSSGNTIYF.

This chain links TRBV7-8 with TRBJ2-3; 11 bases line up with TRBD2. The germline V gene encodes CDR1 SGHVS and CDR2 FQNEAQ. After removal of 5 bases from V and 5 bases from J, the junction contained 9 bases not matched to a gene. The CDR3 runs to 16 residues. CDR3 protein: CASSPTTSGKGDTQYF. The CDR3 DNA reads TGTGCCAGCAGCCCGACGACTAGCGGGAAAGGAGATACGCAGTATTTT. Filled out from reference TRBV7-8 and TRBJ2-3, the complete variable domain reads GAGVSQSPRYKVAKRGQDVALRCDPISGHVSLFWYQQALGQGPEFLTYFQNEAQLDKSGLPSDRFFAERPEGSVSTLKIQRTQQEDSAVYLCASSPTTSGKGDTQYFGPGTRLTVL.

The chain employs TRBV11-1 and TRBJ2-5, with D hard to call. This CDR3 has 16 residues. Between the trimmed V and J ends, which lost 5 bases and 3 bases, there was a span of 19 bases. CDR1 SGHAT and CDR2 FQDESV come from the germline V gene (reference sequence). CDR3 in amino acids: CASSTPGFLPKETQYF. CDR3 bases: TGTGCCAGCAGCACGCCAGGTTTCTTACCCAAAGAGACCCAGTACTTC. Drawing the rest from reference TRBV11-1 and TRBJ2-5, the complete variable domain is EAEVAQSPRYKITEKSQAVAFWCDPISGHATLYWYRQILGQGPELLVQFQDESVVDDSQLPKDRFSAERLKGVDSTLKIQPAELGDSAMYLCASSTPGFLPKETQYFGPGTRLLVL.

The chain has TRBV11-2 and TRBJ1-4; D is perhaps TRBD1 (5 bases). Looked up from germline, CDR1 is SGHAT and CDR2 is FQNNGV. CDR3 length equals 15 residues. V lost 4 bases and J 5 bases, leaving 14 bases between the germline ends. This CDR3 reads CASSSMQGGNEKLFF. For the CDR3, the DNA is TGTGCCAGCAGCTCCATGCAGGGAGGGAATGAAAAACTGTTTTTT.

This clone has just one count. The chain has TRBV6-5 and TRBJ2-2; D may be TRBD2 (6 bases). With 4 bases removed from V and 2 bases from J, the gap between germline ends came to 14 bases. The V gene's germline CDR1 is MNHEY and CDR2 SVGAGI. CDR3 size: 16 residues. The CDR3 bases are TGTGCCAGCAGTTGGGACTCCCAACTAAACACCGGGGAGCTGTTTTTT. Its protein product is CASSWDSQLNTGELFF.

This clone showed up just a few times. The V call is TRBV7-8, the J call TRBJ2-1, with D possibly being TRBD2 (6 bases). The V gene lost 5 bases and the J gene lost 5 bases, with 13 bases spanning the gap. The CDR3 has 14 amino acids. Germline V CDR1 and CDR2: SGHVS, FQNEAQ. CDR3: CASSGGRHNNEQFF. CDR3 coding DNA: TGTGCCAGCAGCGGAGGGAGACACAACAATGAGCAGTTCTTC.

The V gene is TRBV27, the J gene TRBJ2-1; no clear D. The length of the CDR3 is 15 residues. V was shortened by 6 bases and J by 4 bases, with 16 bases between the two germline ends. CDR1 is MNHEY, CDR2 SMNVEV, per germline (reference sequence). The CDR3 sequence: CASRDPRVRYNEQFF. The DNA for the CDR3 is TGTGCCAGCAGGGACCCTAGGGTGCGTTACAATGAGCAGTTCTTC.

Regarding this clone: Compared with germline, one end of the junction differs, possibly owing to a read error. The chain recombines TRBV7-9 with TRBJ1-4, with a tentative D call TRBD1 (5 bases). Germline V gene lookup returns CDR1 SEHNR and CDR2 FQNEAQ (reference sequence). CDR3 length: 14 residues. The CDR3 sequence is CASSFHRTSEKLFF. The CDR3 nucleotides are TGTGCCAGCAGCTTTCACAGGACTAGTGAAAAACTGTTTTTT.

This clone was found a few times. CDR3 DNA sequence: TGTGCCAGCATTGAGCCCGGTGGAGCTTTCTTT. Protein: CASIEPGGAFF. This chain joins TRBV2 and TRBJ1-1, with no clear D. V was pared by 7 bases and J by 10 bases, with 13 bases between. CDR1 is SNHLY and CDR2 is FYNNEI in the germline V gene. The CDR3 loop spans 11 amino acids. Based on the CDR3 plus reference TRBV2 and TRBJ1-1, the full variable domain is EPEVTQTPSHQVTQMGQEVILRCVPISNHLYFYWYRQILGQKVEFLVSFYNNEISEKSEIFDDQFSVERPDGSNFTLKIRSTKLEDSAMYFCASIEPGGAFFGQGTRLTVV.

V and J are TRBV15 and TRBJ2-7; a weak D match, TRBD1 (5 bases). V gave up 6 bases and J gave up 1 base, with 10 bases separating them. The V gene's germline CDR1 is LNHNV and CDR2 YYDKDF (reference sequence). The length of the CDR3 is 13 residues. In DNA, the CDR3 is TGTGCCACCAGGCAGGGCCCTTCCTACGAGCAGTACGTC. It yields the protein CATRQGPSYEQYV.

This clone appeared a few times. The chain couples TRBV6-5 to TRBJ2-2; weak D call: TRBD1 (6 bases). Per the germline V gene, CDR1 is MNHEY and CDR2 is SVGAGI. This CDR3 comprises 13 residues. Trimming left V 8 bases short and J 4 bases short, with 11 bases between. CDR3 bases: TGTGCCAGCGGACAGATTGTCACCGGGGAGCTGTTTTTT. Amino acid sequence: CASGQIVTGELFF.

This clone was found a few times. The chain uses TRBV27 and TRBJ1-1; D call uncertain. The germline CDR1 and CDR2 sequences are MNHEY and SMNVEV (reference sequence). This CDR3 contains 13 residues. Trimming stripped 6 bases from V and 0 bases from J, with 8 bases between. Written as DNA, the CDR3 is TGTGCCAGCAGAAACGATTTGAACACTGAAGCTTTCTTT. It encodes CASRNDLNTEAFF.

The CDR3 sequence is CASSPTMTGFYGYTF. The CDR3 DNA reads TGCGCCAGCAGCCCTACAATGACAGGGTTCTATGGCTACACCTTC. The chain couples TRBV4-1 to TRBJ1-2; 7 nucleotides align to TRBD1. Germline lookup yields CDR1 MGHRA and CDR2 YSYEKL. Trimming cost V 4 bases and J 4 bases; bases outside gene matches: 9. The CDR3 is 15 amino acids.

This sequence joins TRBV4-2 and TRBJ1-1; unclear D gene. The CDR3 contains 14 residues. Germline V gene sequence: CDR1 LGHNA, CDR2 YNFKEQ. The V and J ends lost 0 bases and 1 base respectively, with 6 bases between them. CDR3 residues: CASSQDYANTEAFF. The CDR3 coding sequence is TGTGCCAGCAGCCAAGATTACGCGAACACTGAAGCTTTCTTT.

The chain carries TRBV30 and TRBJ2-7; maybe TRBD2 (6 bases). The CDR3 is made up of 13 amino acids. Germline values: CDR1 GTSNPN, CDR2 SVGIG (reference sequence). Trimming left V 3 bases short and J 4 bases short, with 13 bases between. As DNA, the CDR3 is TGTGCCTGGAGACGGGAGACGCCGTACGAGCAGTACTTC. Amino acid sequence: CAWRRETPYEQYF.

The chain combines TRBV5-4 with TRBJ2-4, with D tentatively TRBD1 (5 bases). The CDR3 has 14 residues. V lost 4 bases, J lost 0 bases, and 8 bases lay in between. Germline V CDR1 and CDR2: SGHNT, YYREEE (reference sequence). CDR3 sequence: CASSKGQAKNIQYF. Here the CDR3 DNA reads TGTGCCAGCAGCAAGGGGCAAGCCAAAAACATTCAGTACTTC. Supplemented by reference TRBV5-4 and TRBJ2-4, the full variable domain reads ETGVTQSPTHLIKTRGQQVTLRCSSQSGHNTVSWYQQALGQGPQFIFQYYREEENGRGNFPPRFSGLQFPNYSSELNVNALELDDSALYLCASSKGQAKNIQYFGAGTRLSVL.

The gene calls are TRBV7-2 and TRBJ1-1; D may be TRBD1 (6 bases). V dropped 4 bases and J dropped 11 bases, with 17 bases sitting between them. The CDR3 is 13 amino acids. Germline CDR1 reads SGHTA; CDR2 reads FQGNSA. The CDR3 DNA sequence: TGTGCCAGCAGCTCCCGACAGGCCGGAGAGGCTTTCTTT. Translating it yields CASSSRQAGEAFF.

This clone was recorded once. The gene calls are TRBV7-9 and TRBJ1-1; maybe TRBD1 (6 bases). Germline CDR1 reads SEHNR; CDR2 reads FQNEAQ (reference sequence). Deletions cut 5 bases from V and 4 bases from J, with 11 bases between. CDR3 size: 13 residues. CDR3 nucleotide sequence: TGTGCCAGCAGCCCACAGGGTAGCACTGAAGCTTTCTTT. Residues: CASSPQGSTEAFF.

This clone was recorded a few times. The genes are TRBV11-2 and TRBJ2-5, with TRBD1 as a possible D gene (5 bases). The V and J ends lost 5 bases and 1 base respectively, with 14 bases between them. This CDR3 comprises 15 residues. Germline V CDR1 and CDR2: SGHAT, FQNNGV. The CDR3: CASSNRRTIQETQYF. The CDR3 coding sequence is TGTGCCAGCAGCAACCGTCGGACAATCCAAGAGACCCAGTACTTC.

This rearrangement joins TRBV29-1 to TRBJ1-1; maybe TRBD1 (6 bases). The CDR3 contains 12 residues. The V gene's germline CDR1 is SQVTM and CDR2 ANQGSEA. V was clipped by 6 bases and J by 0 bases, with 8 bases between them. The CDR3, as DNA: TGCAGCGTAGGACAGTTGAACACTGAAGCTTTCTTT. Its protein product is CSVGQLNTEAFF.

This clone was seen a handful of times. This chain links TRBV4-1 with TRBJ1-6; D possibly corresponds to TRBD1 (6 bases). The CDR3 sequence is 16 residues long. The V end lost 3 bases, the J end lost 7 bases, and 16 bases lay between the germline ends. The germline CDR1 and CDR2 sequences are MGHRA and YSYEKL. The DNA for the CDR3 is TGCGCCAGCAGCCACCCTCTACAGGGTAAAAATTCACCCCTCCACTTT. It encodes CASSHPLQGKNSPLHF.